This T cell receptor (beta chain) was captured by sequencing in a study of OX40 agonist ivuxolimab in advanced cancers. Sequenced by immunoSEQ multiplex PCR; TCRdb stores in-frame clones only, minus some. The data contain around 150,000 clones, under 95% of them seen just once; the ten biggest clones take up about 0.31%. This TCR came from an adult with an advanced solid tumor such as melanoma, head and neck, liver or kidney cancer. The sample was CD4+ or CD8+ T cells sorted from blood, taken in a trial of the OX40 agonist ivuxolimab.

Written as DNA, the CDR3 is TGTGCCAGCAGCAGCTCGAGGGGTCGTAATCAGCCCCAGCATTTT. Translated, it gives CASSSSRGRNQPQHF. This chain uses TRBV2 with TRBJ1-5; maybe TRBD1 (5 bases). V dropped 6 bases and J dropped 4 bases, with 16 bases sitting between them. The CDR3 covers 15 residues. In germline, CDR1 is SNHLY, CDR2 FYNNEI.